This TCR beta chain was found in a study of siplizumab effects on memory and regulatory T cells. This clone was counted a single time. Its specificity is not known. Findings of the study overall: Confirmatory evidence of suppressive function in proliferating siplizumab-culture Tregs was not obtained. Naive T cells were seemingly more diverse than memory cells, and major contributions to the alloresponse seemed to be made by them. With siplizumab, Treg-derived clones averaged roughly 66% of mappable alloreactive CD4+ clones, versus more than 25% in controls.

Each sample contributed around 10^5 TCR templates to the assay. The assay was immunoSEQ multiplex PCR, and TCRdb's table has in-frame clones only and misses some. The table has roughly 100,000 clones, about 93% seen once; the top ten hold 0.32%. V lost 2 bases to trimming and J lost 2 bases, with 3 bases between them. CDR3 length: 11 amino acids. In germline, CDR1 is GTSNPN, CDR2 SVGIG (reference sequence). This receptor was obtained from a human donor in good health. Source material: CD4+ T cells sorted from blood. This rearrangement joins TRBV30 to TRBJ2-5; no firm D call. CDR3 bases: TGTGCCTGGAGTTCGCAAGAGACCCAGTACTTC. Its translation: CAWSSQETQYF.